The 4 T cell receptor beta chains below come from one sample, sequenced in a study of T cells in women clearing cervical HPV infection. TCRdb keeps only in-frame clones here, not all; method: immunoSEQ multiplex PCR. Its listing shows around 20,000 clones. Sequences were obtained from blood buffy coat. The receptor source for this set is a woman between 18 and 75 years old with a cervical HPV16 infection that either progressed to CIN3+ or cleared (not recorded which).

A remark on this clone: The CDR3 end lies 3 residues beyond the end of the read and is filled in from the germline J gene. The rearrangement uses TRBV20-1 and TRBJ1-6; 8 bases fit TRBD1. The J segment lost 6 bases and the V segment lost 0 bases, leaving 7 bases of the junction unmatched. Germline V CDR1 and CDR2: DFQATT, SNEGSKA (reference sequence). CDR3 length equals 16 residues. The DNA read from the CDR3 is TGCAGTGCTAGAGATCCTCGGACAGGGCGTAATTCACCC. Protein product: CSARDPRTGRNSP. The entire CDR3 protein reads CSARDPRTGRNSPLHF.

Points on this clone: The read comes to an end 3 residues before the CDR3 does, leaving the germline J gene to fill in the end. The chain links TRBV7-7 to TRBJ1-1; 8 bases align to TRBD1. Germline assignment: CDR1 SSHAT and CDR2 FNYEAQ (reference sequence). The CDR3 totals 14 residues. The sequenced CDR3 bases are TGTGCCAGCAGCTCGGGGACAGGTCAAGAGACA. Amino acid sequence: CASSSGTGQET. The whole CDR3 protein reads CASSSGTGQETAFF.

Worth noting for this clone: The sequence runs out 3 residues before the end of the CDR3; the remainder is reconstructed from the germline J gene. The V and J genes are TRBV7-2 and TRBJ2-5; a possible D gene is TRBD2 (5 bases). Germline V gene data show CDR1 as SGHTA and CDR2 as FQGNSA. V was shortened by 1 base and J by 1 base, with 10 bases between the two germline ends. The CDR3 extends over 15 amino acids. The CDR3 protein is CASSLGAAVQETQYF. The sequenced part of the CDR3 DNA is TGTGCCAGCAGCTTAGGGGCAGCGGTCCAAGAGACC.

With respect to this clone: One end of the junction varies from germline; a read error may be responsible. The CDR3 end lies 3 residues beyond the end of the read and is filled in from the germline J gene. The rearrangement uses TRBV4-2 and TRBJ2-3; TRBD2 matches 7 bases. CDR3 length: 15 amino acids. Germline V gives CDR1 LGHNA, CDR2 YNFKEQ. CDR3 region: CASSQEAGETDTQYF. The CDR3 bases that were read are TGCGCCAGCAGCCAAGAGGCGGGGGAAACAGATACG.